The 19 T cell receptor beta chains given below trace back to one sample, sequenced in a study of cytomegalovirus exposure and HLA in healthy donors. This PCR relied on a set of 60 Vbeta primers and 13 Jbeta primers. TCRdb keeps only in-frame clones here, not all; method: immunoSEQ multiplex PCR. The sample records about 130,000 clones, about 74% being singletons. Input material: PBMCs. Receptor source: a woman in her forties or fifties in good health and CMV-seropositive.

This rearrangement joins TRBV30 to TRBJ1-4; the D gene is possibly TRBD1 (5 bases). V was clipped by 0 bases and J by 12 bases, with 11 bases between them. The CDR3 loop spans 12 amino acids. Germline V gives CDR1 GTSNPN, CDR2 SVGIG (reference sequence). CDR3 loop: CAWSVRGDELFF. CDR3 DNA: TGTGCCTGGAGTGTACGGGGGGACGAACTGTTTTTT.

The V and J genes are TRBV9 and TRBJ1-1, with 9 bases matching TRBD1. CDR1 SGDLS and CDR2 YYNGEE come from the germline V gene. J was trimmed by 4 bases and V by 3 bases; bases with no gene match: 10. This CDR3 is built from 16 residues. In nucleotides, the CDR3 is TGTGCCAGCAGCGCATTAACCCTGACAGGGGGCACTGAAGCTTTCTTT. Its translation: CASSALTLTGGTEAFF.

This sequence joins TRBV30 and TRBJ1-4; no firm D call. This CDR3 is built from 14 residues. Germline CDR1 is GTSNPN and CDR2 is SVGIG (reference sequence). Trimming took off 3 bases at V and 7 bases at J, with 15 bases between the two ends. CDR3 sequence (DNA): TGTGCCTGGAGATCGGGTCTACGGAGTGAAAAACTGTTTTTT. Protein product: CAWRSGLRSEKLFF.

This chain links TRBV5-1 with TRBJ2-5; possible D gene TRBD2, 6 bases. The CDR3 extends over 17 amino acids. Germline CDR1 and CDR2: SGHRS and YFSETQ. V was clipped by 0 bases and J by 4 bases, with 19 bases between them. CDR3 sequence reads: CASSLVSGSNGGETQYF. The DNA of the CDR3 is TGCGCCAGCAGCTTGGTCTCGGGGTCAAACGGGGGAGAGACCCAGTACTTC.

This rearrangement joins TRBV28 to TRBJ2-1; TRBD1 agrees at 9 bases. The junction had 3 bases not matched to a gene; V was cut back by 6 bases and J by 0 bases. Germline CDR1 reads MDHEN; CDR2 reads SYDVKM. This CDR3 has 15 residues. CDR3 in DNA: TGTGCCAGCAGGACAGGGGGAATCTCCTACAATGAGCAGTTCTTC. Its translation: CASRTGGISYNEQFF.

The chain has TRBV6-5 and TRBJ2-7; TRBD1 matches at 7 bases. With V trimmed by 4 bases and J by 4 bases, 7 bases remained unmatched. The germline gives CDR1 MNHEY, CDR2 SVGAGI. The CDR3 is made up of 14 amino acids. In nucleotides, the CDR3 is TGTGCCAGCAGTTCCCCGGGACAGTCTTACGAGCAGTACTTC. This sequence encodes CASSSPGQSYEQYF.

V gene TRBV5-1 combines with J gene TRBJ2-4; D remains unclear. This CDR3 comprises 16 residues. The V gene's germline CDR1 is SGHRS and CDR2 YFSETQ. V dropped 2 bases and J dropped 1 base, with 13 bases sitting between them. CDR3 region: CASSLESSNAKNIQYF. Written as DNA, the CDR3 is TGCGCCAGCAGCTTAGAATCGTCTAACGCCAAAAACATTCAGTACTTC.

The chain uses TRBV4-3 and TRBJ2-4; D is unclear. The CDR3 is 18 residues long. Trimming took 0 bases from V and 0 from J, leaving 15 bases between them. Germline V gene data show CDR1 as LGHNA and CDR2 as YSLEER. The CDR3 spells CASSQEGPETLAKNIQYF. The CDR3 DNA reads TGCGCCAGCAGCCAAGAAGGCCCCGAGACACTAGCCAAAAACATTCAGTACTTC.

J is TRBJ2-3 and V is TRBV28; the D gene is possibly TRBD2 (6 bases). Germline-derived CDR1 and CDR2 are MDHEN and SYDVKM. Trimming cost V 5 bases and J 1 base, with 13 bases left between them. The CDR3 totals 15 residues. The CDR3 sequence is CASSPQWGGTDTQYF. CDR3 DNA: TGTGCCAGCAGTCCCCAATGGGGGGGCACAGATACGCAGTATTTT.

CDR3 sequence: CASSIEVGRVGNQPQHF. CDR3 nucleotide sequence: TGTGCCAGTAGTATAGAGGTTGGCAGGGTCGGCAATCAGCCCCAGCATTTT. The V call is TRBV19, the J call TRBJ1-5; D is possibly TRBD1 (5 bases). The length of the CDR3 is 17 residues. Germline lookup yields CDR1 LNHDA and CDR2 SQIVND (reference sequence). Trimming took 0 bases from V and 2 from J, leaving 14 bases between them.

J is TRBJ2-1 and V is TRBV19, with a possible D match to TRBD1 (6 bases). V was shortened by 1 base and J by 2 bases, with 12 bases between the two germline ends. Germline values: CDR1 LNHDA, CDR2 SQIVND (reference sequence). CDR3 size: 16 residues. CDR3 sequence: CASSIGGQGPYNEQFF. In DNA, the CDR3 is TGTGCCAGTAGTATAGGAGGTCAGGGGCCCTACAATGAGCAGTTCTTC.

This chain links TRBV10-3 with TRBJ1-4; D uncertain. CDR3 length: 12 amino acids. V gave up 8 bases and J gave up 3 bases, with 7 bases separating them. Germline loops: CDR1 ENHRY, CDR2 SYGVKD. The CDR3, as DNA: TGTGCCATCGGAGGGCCTAATGAAAAACTGTTTTTT. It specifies CAIGGPNEKLFF.

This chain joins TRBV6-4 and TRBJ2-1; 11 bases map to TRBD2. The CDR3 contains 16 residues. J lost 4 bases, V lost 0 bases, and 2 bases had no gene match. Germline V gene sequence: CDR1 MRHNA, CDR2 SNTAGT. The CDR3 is CASSDSSGGDYNEQFF. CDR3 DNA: TGTGCCAGCAGTGACTCTAGCGGGGGGGATTACAATGAGCAGTTCTTC.

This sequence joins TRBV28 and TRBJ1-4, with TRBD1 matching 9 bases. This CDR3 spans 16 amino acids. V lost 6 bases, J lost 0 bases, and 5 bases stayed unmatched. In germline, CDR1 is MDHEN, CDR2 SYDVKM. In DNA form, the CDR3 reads TGTGCCAGCAGCGAACAGGGGGCATCAACTAATGAAAAACTGTTTTTT. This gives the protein CASSEQGASTNEKLFF.

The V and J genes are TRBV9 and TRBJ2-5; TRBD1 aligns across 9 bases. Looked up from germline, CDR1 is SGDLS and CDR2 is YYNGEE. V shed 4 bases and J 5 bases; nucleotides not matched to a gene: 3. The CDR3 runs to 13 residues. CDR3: CASSKGQGETQYF. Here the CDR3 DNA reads TGTGCCAGCAGCAAGGGACAGGGTGAGACCCAGTACTTC.

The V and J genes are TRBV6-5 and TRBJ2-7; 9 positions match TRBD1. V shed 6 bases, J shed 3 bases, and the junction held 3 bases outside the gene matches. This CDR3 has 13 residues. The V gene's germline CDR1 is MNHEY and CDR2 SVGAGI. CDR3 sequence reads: CASRMDRGYEQYF. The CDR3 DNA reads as TGTGCCAGCAGGATGGACAGGGGCTACGAGCAGTACTTC.

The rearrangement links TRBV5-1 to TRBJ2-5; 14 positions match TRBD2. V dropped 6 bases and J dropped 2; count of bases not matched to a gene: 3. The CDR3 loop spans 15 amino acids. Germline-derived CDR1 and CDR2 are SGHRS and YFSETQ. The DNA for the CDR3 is TGCGCCAGCAACGGACTAGCGGGGGGTCAAGAGACCCAGTACTTC. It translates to CASNGLAGGQETQYF.

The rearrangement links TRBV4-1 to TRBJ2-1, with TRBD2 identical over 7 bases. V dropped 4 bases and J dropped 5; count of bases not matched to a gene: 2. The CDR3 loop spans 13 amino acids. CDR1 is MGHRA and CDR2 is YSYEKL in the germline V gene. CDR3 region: CASSLRGDNEQFF. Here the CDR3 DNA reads TGCGCCAGCAGCCTACGGGGGGACAATGAGCAGTTCTTC.

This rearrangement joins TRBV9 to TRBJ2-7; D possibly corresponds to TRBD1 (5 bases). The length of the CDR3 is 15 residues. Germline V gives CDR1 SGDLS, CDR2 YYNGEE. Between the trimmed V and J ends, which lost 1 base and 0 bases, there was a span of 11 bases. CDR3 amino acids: CASSVTGFSSYEQYF. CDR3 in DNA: TGTGCCAGCAGCGTAACAGGCTTCAGCTCCTACGAGCAGTACTTC.